The 9 T cell receptor beta chains listed next were all sequenced from one sample in a study of T cell repertoires in cytomegalovirus infection. Via MiXCR, TCRdb re-called the reads, giving one row per CDR3 protein. Of around 190,000 distinct CDR3 sequences listed, under 15% are singletons. Sample: PBMCs. The receptor source for this set is a human donor in good health (CMV status not recorded). Some clones in this sample may be carry-over from other donors' samples.

This clonotype came up a few times. The rearrangement uses TRBV15 and TRBJ2-5; possibly TRBD2 for D (5 bases). Germline CDR1 LNHNV, CDR2 YYDKDF (reference sequence). This CDR3 contains 15 residues. V was clipped by 1 base and J by 3 bases, with 12 bases between them. The CDR3 nucleotides are TGTGCCACCAGCAGAGGCAGTAGCGAGGAAGAGACCCAGTACTTC. Amino acids: CATSRGSSEEETQYF. Complete variable domain (other parts from reference TRBV15 and TRBJ2-5): DAMVIQNPRYQVTQFGKPVTLSCSQTLNHNVMYWYQQKSSQAPKLLFHYYDKDFNNEADTPDNFQSRRPNTSFCFLDIRSPGLGDTAMYLCATSRGSSEEETQYFGPGTRLLVL.

The CDR3: CASSLRGPRTGAGDTQYF. The CDR3 DNA reads as TGTGCCAGCAGCTTACGGGGCCCTAGGACAGGGGCGGGAGATACGCAGTATTTT. The rearrangement uses TRBV7-3 and TRBJ2-3, with 9 bases identical to TRBD1. The CDR3 runs to 18 residues. V was clipped by 2 bases and J by 5 bases; unmatched bases: 14. Germline CDR1 is SGHTA and CDR2 is FQGTGA.

This clonotype was recorded a few times. V gene TRBV20-1 combines with J gene TRBJ2-7, with 9 bases matching TRBD2. Germline values: CDR1 DFQATT, CDR2 SNEGSKA (reference sequence). This CDR3 contains 16 residues. Losses at the gene ends were 0 bases for V and 2 bases for J; bases not matched to a gene: 8. The CDR3 protein is CSARDRIAGAAYEQYF. The CDR3, as DNA: TGCAGTGCTAGAGATCGGATAGCGGGAGCTGCCTACGAGCAGTACTTC.

This sequence joins TRBV6-1 and TRBJ2-7, with 9 bases that match TRBD1. Trimming cost V 2 bases and J 6 bases; bases outside gene matches: 5. CDR3 size: 14 residues. Germline CDR1 and CDR2: MNHNS and SASEGT. CDR3 coding DNA: TGTGCCAGCAGTGAACGGACAGGGGTCCTCGAGCAGTACTTC. It yields the protein CASSERTGVLEQYF.

A few counts support this clonotype. The chain has TRBV7-3 and TRBJ2-1, with 10 positions matching TRBD2. This CDR3 region has 15 residues. Looked up from germline, CDR1 is SGHTA and CDR2 is FQGTGA. The V gene end was trimmed by 5 bases and the J gene end by 8 bases; junction bases not matched to a gene: 9. As DNA, the CDR3 is TGTGCCAGCAGCGCGACTAGCGGGCCAACCGATGAGCAGTTCTTC. Its translation is CASSATSGPTDEQFF.

This clonotype turned up a few times. The J gene is TRBJ1-5, the V gene TRBV24-1, with TRBD1 as a possible D gene (5 bases). Trimming shortened V by 3 bases and J by 0 bases, and 17 bases separated the two germline ends. The CDR3 extends over 18 amino acids. CDR1 is KGHDR, CDR2 SFDVKD, per germline. CDR3 in amino acids: CATSDPGRTLYSNQPQHF. The DNA for the CDR3 is TGTGCCACCAGTGATCCGGGACGAACCCTTTATAGCAATCAGCCCCAGCATTTT.

A few counts support this clonotype. In nucleotides, the CDR3 is TGTGCCAGCAGCCCACCACCCTGGCAGGGTTTCAATCAGCCCCAGCATTTT. Translating it yields CASSPPPWQGFNQPQHF. The rearrangement links TRBV7-9 to TRBJ1-5; TRBD1 might be the D (5 bases). The CDR3 covers 17 residues. Trimming took off 5 bases at V and 3 bases at J, with 20 bases between the two ends. Germline values: CDR1 SEHNR, CDR2 FQNEAQ (reference sequence).

This chain links TRBV29-1 with TRBJ1-2; D perhaps matches TRBD1 (6 bases). The CDR3 is 13 amino acids. Trimming took off 7 bases at V and 7 bases at J, with 19 bases between the two ends. Germline V gene lookup returns CDR1 SQVTM and CDR2 ANQGSEA. In DNA, the CDR3 is TGCAGCGCTGGGGGGCCCCCGTCGAGTGGCTACACCTTC. It is translated as CSAGGPPSSGYTF.

This clonotype was seen a handful of times. The chain recombines TRBV5-6 with TRBJ1-6, with D possibly being TRBD1 (5 bases). V was cut by 5 bases and J by 7 bases, with 10 bases left in between. Germline V CDR1 and CDR2: SGHDT, YYEEEE. This CDR3 contains 13 residues. The CDR3 coding sequence is TGTGCCAGCAGTCCCAGGGCGAATTCACCCCTCCACTTT. It translates to CASSPRANSPLHF. Variable domain in full (rest from reference TRBV5-6 and TRBJ1-6): DAGVTQSPTHLIKTRGQQVTLRCSPKSGHDTVSWYQQALGQGPQFIFQYYEEEERQRGNFPDRFSGHQFPNYSSELNVNALLLGDSALYLCASSPRANSPLHFGNGTRLTVT.